This T cell receptor beta chain originates from a study of early T cells in non-severe SARS-CoV-2 infection. Overall study context: From unsorted whole blood, bulk RNA was sequenced, and the chains remained unpaired. Study-wide findings and caveats: Reliance on VDJdb matching favored anti-spike CD8 responses; private and CD4 specificities were missed.

Individual cDNA molecules each received unique molecular identifiers attached to them. Each CDR3 protein gets one entry after TCRdb re-called the 5' RACE reads with MiXCR. This sample has fewer than 100,000 distinct CDR3 sequences, with about 11% found just once. This clonotype was seen a few times. Its target is unknown. The CDR3 contains 14 residues. After removal of 1 base from V and 7 bases from J, the junction contained 4 bases not matched to a gene. Germline V gives CDR1 SGHTA, CDR2 FQGNSA. This chain links TRBV7-2 with TRBJ2-1; 7 positions agree with TRBD2. This TCR came from an adult who was a healthcare worker with PCR-confirmed SARS-CoV-2 infection or an uninfected control (not recorded which). Sequenced input: whole blood. The CDR3 protein is CASSLEASGNEQFF. Here the CDR3 DNA reads TGTGCCAGCAGCTTAGAGGCTAGCGGAAATGAGCAGTTCTTC.